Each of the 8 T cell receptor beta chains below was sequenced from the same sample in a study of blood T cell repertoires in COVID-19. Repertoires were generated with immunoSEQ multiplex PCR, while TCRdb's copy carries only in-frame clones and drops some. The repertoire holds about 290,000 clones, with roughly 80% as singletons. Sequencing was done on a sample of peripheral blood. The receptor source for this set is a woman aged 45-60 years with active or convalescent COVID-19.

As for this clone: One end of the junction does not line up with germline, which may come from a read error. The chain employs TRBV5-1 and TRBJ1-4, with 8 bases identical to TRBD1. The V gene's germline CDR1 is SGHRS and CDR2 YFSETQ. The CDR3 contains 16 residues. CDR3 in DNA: TGCGCCAGCAGCAAAGGACAGGGCCTCATTAATGAAAGACTGTTTTTT. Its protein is CASSKGQGLINERLFF.

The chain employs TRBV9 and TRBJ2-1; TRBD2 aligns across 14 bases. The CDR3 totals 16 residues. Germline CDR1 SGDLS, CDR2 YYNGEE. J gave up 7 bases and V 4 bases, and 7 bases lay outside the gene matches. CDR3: CASSTRLAGGHNEQFF. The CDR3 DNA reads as TGTGCCAGCAGCACCCGACTAGCGGGAGGGCATAATGAGCAGTTCTTC.

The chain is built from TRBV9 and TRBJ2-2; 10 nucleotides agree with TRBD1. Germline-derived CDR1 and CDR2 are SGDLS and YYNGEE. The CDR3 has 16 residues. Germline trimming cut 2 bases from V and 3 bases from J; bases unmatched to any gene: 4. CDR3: CASSVRDRGYTGELFF. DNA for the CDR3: TGTGCCAGCAGCGTCCGGGACAGGGGCTACACCGGGGAGCTGTTTTTT.

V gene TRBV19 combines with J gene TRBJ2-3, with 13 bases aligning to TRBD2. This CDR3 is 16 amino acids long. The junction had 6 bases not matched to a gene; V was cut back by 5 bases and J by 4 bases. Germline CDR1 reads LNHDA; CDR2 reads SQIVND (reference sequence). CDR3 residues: CASSSRTSGSPDTQYF. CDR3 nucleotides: TGTGCCAGTAGTTCCAGGACTAGCGGGAGCCCAGATACGCAGTATTTT. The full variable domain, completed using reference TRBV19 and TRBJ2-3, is DGGITQSPKYLFRKEGQNVTLSCEQNLNHDAMYWYRQDPGQGLRLIYYSQIVNDFQKGDIAEGYSVSREKKESFPLTVTSAQKNPTAFYLCASSSRTSGSPDTQYFGPGTRLTVL.

This chain's CDR3 is CASTMGPRGNQPQHF. The CDR3 DNA follows: TGTGCCAGTACCATGGGCCCGAGAGGCAATCAGCCCCAGCATTTT. The V call is TRBV19, the J call TRBJ1-5; D is ambiguous. Germline V gives CDR1 LNHDA, CDR2 SQIVND (reference sequence). Trimming took 7 bases from V and 2 from J, leaving 15 bases between them. The CDR3 loop spans 15 amino acids. Full variable domain (outside the CDR3, taken from reference TRBV19 and TRBJ1-5): DGGITQSPKYLFRKEGQNVTLSCEQNLNHDAMYWYRQDPGQGLRLIYYSQIVNDFQKGDIAEGYSVSREKKESFPLTVTSAQKNPTAFYLCASTMGPRGNQPQHFGDGTRLSIL.

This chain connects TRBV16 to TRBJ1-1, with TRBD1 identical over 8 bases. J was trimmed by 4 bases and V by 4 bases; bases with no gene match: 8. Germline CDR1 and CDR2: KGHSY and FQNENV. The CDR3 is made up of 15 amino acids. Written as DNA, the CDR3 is TGTGCCAGCAGCCTCGCAGGGGGCGCGGGCACTGAAGCTTTCTTT. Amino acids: CASSLAGGAGTEAFF.

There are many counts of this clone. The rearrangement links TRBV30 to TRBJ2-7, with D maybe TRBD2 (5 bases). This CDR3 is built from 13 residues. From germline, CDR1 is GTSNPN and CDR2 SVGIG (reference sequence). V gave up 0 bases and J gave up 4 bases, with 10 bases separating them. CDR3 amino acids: CAWSVGRAYEQYF. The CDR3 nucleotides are TGTGCCTGGAGTGTGGGGAGAGCTTACGAGCAGTACTTC.

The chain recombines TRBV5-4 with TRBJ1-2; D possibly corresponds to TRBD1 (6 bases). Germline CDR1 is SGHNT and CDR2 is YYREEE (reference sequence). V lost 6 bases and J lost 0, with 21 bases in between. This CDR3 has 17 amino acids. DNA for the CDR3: TGTGCCAGCACCCTTTTGCCCGGGACACCCTCTAACTATGGCTACACCTTC. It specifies CASTLLPGTPSNYGYTF.